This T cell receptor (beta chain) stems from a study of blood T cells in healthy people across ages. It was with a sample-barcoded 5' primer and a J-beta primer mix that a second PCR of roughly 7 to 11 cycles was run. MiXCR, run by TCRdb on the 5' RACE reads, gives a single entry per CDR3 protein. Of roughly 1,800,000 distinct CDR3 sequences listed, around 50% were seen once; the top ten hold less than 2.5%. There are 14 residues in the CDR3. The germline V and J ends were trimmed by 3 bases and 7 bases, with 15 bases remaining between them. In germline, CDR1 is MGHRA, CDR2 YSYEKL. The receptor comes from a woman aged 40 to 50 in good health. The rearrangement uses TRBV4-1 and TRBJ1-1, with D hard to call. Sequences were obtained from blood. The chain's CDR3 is CASSQKAGRDEAFF. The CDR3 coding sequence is TGCGCCAGCAGCCAGAAGGCTGGGAGGGATGAAGCTTTCTTT.